These 25 T cell receptor beta chains came from one sample sequenced in a study of blood T cell repertoires in COVID-19. Libraries were prepared by immunoSEQ multiplex PCR; TCRdb keeps only in-frame clonotypes and omits some of them. The sample includes 150,000 to 200,000 clones, 85% to 90% of them seen just once. Sequencing was performed on peripheral blood. Receptor source: a man between 70 and 80 years old with active or convalescent COVID-19.

The rearrangement links TRBV4-3 to TRBJ1-4, with TRBD1 as a possible D gene (5 bases). From germline, CDR1 is LGHNA and CDR2 YSLEER. The ends were cut back, 4 bases at V and 0 bases at J, with 15 bases in the middle. The CDR3 spans 17 residues. CDR3 DNA: TGCGCCAGCAGCCTCGGGGGATGGGGTGCAACTAATGAAAAACTGTTTTTT. It specifies CASSLGGWGATNEKLFF.

The chain recombines TRBV19 with TRBJ1-3; 10 bases agree with TRBD1. After removal of 5 bases from V and 2 bases from J, the junction contained 3 bases not matched to a gene. The germline CDR1 and CDR2 sequences are LNHDA and SQIVND (reference sequence). This CDR3 is 15 amino acids long. CDR3 DNA: TGTGCCAGTAGTGCAGGGACAGGGGCTGGAAACACCATATATTTT. It is translated as CASSAGTGAGNTIYF. The variable domain in full, with the rest retrieved from reference TRBV19 and TRBJ1-3, is DGGITQSPKYLFRKEGQNVTLSCEQNLNHDAMYWYRQDPGQGLRLIYYSQIVNDFQKGDIAEGYSVSREKKESFPLTVTSAQKNPTAFYLCASSAGTGAGNTIYFGEGSWLTVV.

The rearrangement links TRBV18 to TRBJ1-5; possibly TRBD1 for D (5 bases). The CDR3 is 14 amino acids. CDR1 KGHSH and CDR2 LQKENI come from the germline V gene. Trimming removed 3 bases at V and 6 bases at J, with 12 bases between. The chain's CDR3 is CASSPSIGGQPQHF. As DNA, the CDR3 is TGTGCCAGCTCACCGTCGATCGGGGGTCAGCCCCAGCATTTT.

The V gene is TRBV6-1, the J gene TRBJ2-1, with D possibly TRBD1 on 7 matching bases. There are 15 residues in the CDR3. V was clipped by 0 bases and J by 8 bases, with 14 bases between them. The germline gives CDR1 MNHNS, CDR2 SASEGT. Here the CDR3 reads CASSEAQGGIHEQFF. CDR3 in DNA: TGTGCCAGCAGTGAAGCGCAGGGGGGAATCCATGAGCAGTTCTTC.

V gene TRBV7-9 combines with J gene TRBJ1-2; TRBD1 is a possible D gene (6 bases). The CDR3 covers 14 residues. The V gene's germline CDR1 is SEHNR and CDR2 FQNEAQ (reference sequence). V was cut by 4 bases and J by 6 bases, with 15 bases left in between. The CDR3, as DNA: TGTGCCAGCAGCTCCAGGACAGAGAAAGATGGCTACACCTTC. Translation: CASSSRTEKDGYTF.

In the case of this clone: Other DNA sequences of this sample code for an identical CDR3. The V and J genes are TRBV3-1 (or the pseudogene TRBV3-2) and TRBJ1-1; D might be TRBD1 (5 bases). V was cut by 3 bases and J by 2 bases, with 7 bases left in between. The germline CDR1 and CDR2 sequences are LGHDT and YNNKEL (reference sequence). This CDR3 is built from 13 residues. The DNA of the CDR3 is TGTGCCAGCAGCCAGACAGCAAACACTGAAGCTTTCTTT. Translated, it gives CASSQTANTEAFF.

The rearrangement links TRBV3-1 (or the pseudogene TRBV3-2) to TRBJ2-7; TRBD2 aligns across 7 bases. CDR1 and CDR2 (germline): LGHDT, YNNKEL (reference sequence). This CDR3 comprises 16 residues. Trimming took 1 base from V and 6 from J; bases not matched to a gene: 12. The CDR3, as DNA: TGTGCCAGCAGCCAAGCGGGTTGGGAGCGGGAATCCGAGCAGTACTTC. Translating gives CASSQAGWERESEQYF.

This sequence joins TRBV5-4 and TRBJ1-6, with D uncertain. This CDR3 contains 13 residues. Germline-derived CDR1 and CDR2 are SGHNT and YYREEE (reference sequence). V was shortened by 4 bases and J by 5 bases, with 7 bases between the two germline ends. The CDR3 sequence is CASSPPNNSPLHF. The CDR3 DNA sequence: TGTGCCAGCAGCCCCCCAAATAATTCACCCCTCCACTTT.

This clone was seen a handful of times. The rearrangement joins TRBV30 to TRBJ1-1, with no clear D. Deletions cut 5 bases from V and 1 base from J, with 5 bases between. There are 11 residues in the CDR3. The germline gives CDR1 GTSNPN, CDR2 SVGIG (reference sequence). The CDR3 DNA follows: TGTGCCTGGTTCAGGAACACTGAAGCTTTCTTT. It is translated as CAWFRNTEAFF.

This sequence joins TRBV5-8 and TRBJ1-1; no clear D gene. Germline CDR1 and CDR2: SGHTS and YDEGEE. There are 13 residues in the CDR3. The germline V and J ends were trimmed by 1 base and 11 bases, with 15 bases remaining between them. CDR3: CASSLSASAAAFF. CDR3 sequence (DNA): TGTGCCAGCAGCTTGTCCGCAAGCGCCGCTGCTTTCTTT.

The V gene is TRBV2, the J gene TRBJ1-1, with no clear D. Germline V gene sequence: CDR1 SNHLY, CDR2 FYNNEI. CDR3 size: 15 residues. V lost 5 bases and J 4 bases, leaving 17 bases between the germline ends. In nucleotides, the CDR3 is TGTGCCAGCAGTCGGGGAAGCGGGATGAGCACTGAAGCTTTCTTT. Its translation: CASSRGSGMSTEAFF.

This chain connects TRBV7-3 to TRBJ2-3, with TRBD2 as a possible D gene (6 bases). Germline CDR1 and CDR2: SGHTA and FQGTGA. CDR3 size: 15 residues. V lost 2 bases, J lost 5 bases, and 14 bases lay in between. In DNA, the CDR3 is TGTGCCAGCAGCTTATTGGGGGGAGCGAGAGATACGCAGTATTTT. Translated: CASSLLGGARDTQYF.

The chain has TRBV2 and TRBJ2-7; tentatively, D is TRBD2 (6 bases). Trimming cost V 8 bases and J 4 bases, with 15 bases left between them. This CDR3 contains 13 residues. Germline-derived CDR1 and CDR2 are SNHLY and FYNNEI. CDR3 sequence: CASRGTGEYEQYF. As DNA, the CDR3 is TGTGCCAGCCGGGGGACGGGGGAGTACGAGCAGTACTTC.

CDR3 region: CASSANLPGTSRSYNEQFF. CDR3 DNA: TGTGCCAGCAGTGCTAATCTTCCCGGGACTAGCAGGTCCTACAATGAGCAGTTCTTC. The chain joins TRBV9 to TRBJ2-1, with 9 bases fitting TRBD2. CDR1 SGDLS and CDR2 YYNGEE come from the germline V gene. The length of the CDR3 is 19 residues. V lost 5 bases to trimming and J lost 1 base; unmatched junction nucleotides: 16.

This clone has more than one count but fewer than ten. The chain couples TRBV9 to TRBJ2-7, with 7 bases identical to TRBD1. The germline V gene encodes CDR1 SGDLS and CDR2 YYNGEE. The CDR3 totals 12 residues. J gave up 3 bases and V 3 bases, and 0 bases lay outside the gene matches. CDR3: CASSGQGYEQYF. CDR3 sequence (DNA): TGTGCCAGCAGCGGACAGGGCTACGAGCAGTACTTC.

The J gene is TRBJ1-4, the V gene TRBV25-1, with D perhaps matching TRBD1 (5 bases). The CDR3 spans 13 residues. The V gene's germline CDR1 is MGHDK and CDR2 SYGVNS. With 8 bases removed from V and 7 bases from J, the gap between germline ends came to 14 bases. Here the CDR3 reads CASQGGRVEKLFF. The CDR3 nucleotides read TGTGCCAGCCAGGGCGGTCGGGTTGAAAAACTGTTTTTT.

The chain has TRBV9 and TRBJ2-7; 7 nucleotides line up with TRBD2. Germline-derived CDR1 and CDR2 are SGDLS and YYNGEE. The CDR3 runs to 17 residues. The J segment lost 1 base and the V segment lost 4 bases, leaving 14 bases of the junction unmatched. In DNA, the CDR3 is TGTGCCAGCAGCCCGGCCGGGACTCCGGGGGGTTCCTACGAGCAGTACTTC. Its protein product is CASSPAGTPGGSYEQYF.

This chain joins TRBV7-2 and TRBJ1-3; D gene ambiguous. The length of the CDR3 is 14 residues. Germline V gives CDR1 SGHTA, CDR2 FQGNSA. The germline V and J ends were trimmed by 1 base and 8 bases, with 12 bases remaining between them. The CDR3 is CASSLGPTRDTIYF. CDR3 DNA sequence: TGTGCCAGCAGCTTAGGGCCGACCCGGGACACCATATATTTT.

The rearrangement uses TRBV19 and TRBJ1-4; tentative D call: TRBD1 (5 bases). Trimming shortened V by 6 bases and J by 4 bases, and 15 bases separated the two germline ends. Germline lookup yields CDR1 LNHDA and CDR2 SQIVND (reference sequence). The CDR3 is 15 residues long. CDR3 loop: CASSQPPRDNEKLFF. Written as DNA, the CDR3 is TGTGCCAGTAGCCAGCCTCCCAGGGATAATGAAAAACTGTTTTTT.

For the CDR3, the DNA is TGCGCCAGCAGCCAAGATACGGGTGGGAATGAGCAGTTCTTC. It translates to CASSQDTGGNEQFF. The rearrangement uses TRBV4-3 and TRBJ2-1; D ambiguous. The CDR3 extends over 14 amino acids. Looked up from germline, CDR1 is LGHNA and CDR2 is YSLEER. Trimming cost V 0 bases and J 7 bases, with 10 bases left between them.

Only one count was recorded for this clone. At the DNA level, this CDR3 is encoded by other sequences in the same sample as well. This chain uses TRBV28 with TRBJ1-5; 9 positions agree with TRBD1. The germline V gene encodes CDR1 MDHEN and CDR2 SYDVKM. There are 15 residues in the CDR3. Trimming at V came to 4 bases and at J to 4 bases, leaving 5 bases not matched to a gene. The CDR3 here is CASSSGQGGNQPQHF. The DNA of the CDR3 is TGTGCCAGCAGTTCGGGACAGGGAGGTAATCAGCCCCAGCATTTT. The variable domain in full, with the rest retrieved from reference TRBV28 and TRBJ1-5, is DVKVTQSSRYLVKRTGEKVFLECVQDMDHENMFWYRQDPGLGLRLIYFSYDVKMKEKGDIPEGYSVSREKKERFSLILESASTNQTSMYLCASSSGQGGNQPQHFGDGTRLSIL.

This sequence joins TRBV3-1 (or the pseudogene TRBV3-2) and TRBJ1-4; D unresolved. Trimming removed 4 bases from V and 1 base from J, with 10 bases in between. CDR1 is LGHDT, CDR2 YNNKEL, per germline (reference sequence). This CDR3 has 15 amino acids. The CDR3 DNA reads as TGTGCCAGCAGCCCCGGTTTCGTAACTAATGAAAAACTGTTTTTT. As protein: CASSPGFVTNEKLFF.

This clone is a singleton in its sample. The chain uses TRBV30 and TRBJ1-6, with 9 nucleotides matching TRBD1. Looked up from germline, CDR1 is GTSNPN and CDR2 is SVGIG (reference sequence). This CDR3 has 13 amino acids. J was trimmed by 10 bases and V by 8 bases; bases with no gene match: 9. This chain's CDR3 is CAGNRDRASPLHF. CDR3 DNA: TGTGCCGGGAACCGGGACAGGGCCTCACCCCTCCACTTT.

The CDR3 sequence is CASSSLAGAPETQYF. In DNA form, the CDR3 reads TGTGCCAGCAGTTCCCTAGCGGGCGCCCCAGAGACCCAGTACTTC. This sequence joins TRBV27 and TRBJ2-5; 8 bases are a match to TRBD2. Germline values: CDR1 MNHEY, CDR2 SMNVEV (reference sequence). This CDR3 spans 15 amino acids. Losses at the gene ends were 4 bases for V and 4 bases for J; bases not matched to a gene: 8.

The chain employs TRBV9 and TRBJ2-3, with 11 bases identical to TRBD2. The V gene's germline CDR1 is SGDLS and CDR2 YYNGEE. V lost 0 bases, J lost 0 bases, and 3 bases stayed unmatched. The CDR3 length is 17 residues. The chain's CDR3 is CASSVGGTSGSTDTQYF. As DNA, the CDR3 is TGTGCCAGCAGCGTAGGGGGGACTAGCGGAAGCACAGATACGCAGTATTTT.